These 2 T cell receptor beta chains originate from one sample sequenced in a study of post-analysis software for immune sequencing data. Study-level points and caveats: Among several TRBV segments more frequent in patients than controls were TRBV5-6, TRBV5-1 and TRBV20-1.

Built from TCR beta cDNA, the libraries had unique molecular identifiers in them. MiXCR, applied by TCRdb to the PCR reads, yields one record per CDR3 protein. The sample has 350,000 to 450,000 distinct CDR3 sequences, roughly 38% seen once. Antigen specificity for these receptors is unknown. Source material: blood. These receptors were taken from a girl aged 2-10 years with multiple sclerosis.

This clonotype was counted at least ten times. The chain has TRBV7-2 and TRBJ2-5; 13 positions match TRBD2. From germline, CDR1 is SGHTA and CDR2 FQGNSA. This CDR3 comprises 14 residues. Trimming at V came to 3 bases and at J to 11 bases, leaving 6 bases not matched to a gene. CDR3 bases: TGTGCCAGCAGCTTCGGACGGACTAGCGGGAGACAGTACTTC. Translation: CASSFGRTSGRQYF.

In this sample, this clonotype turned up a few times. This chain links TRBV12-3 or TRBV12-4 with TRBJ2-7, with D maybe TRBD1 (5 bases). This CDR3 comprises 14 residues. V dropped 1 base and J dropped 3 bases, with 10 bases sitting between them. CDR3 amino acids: CASSLETAYYEQYF. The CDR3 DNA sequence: TGTGCCAGCAGTTTAGAGACAGCATACTACGAGCAGTACTTC.